This entry describes one T cell receptor (beta chain). These data are taken from a study of blood T cell repertoires in COVID-19. As for the study in general: Whether acute or convalescent, the COVID-19 samples came from the United States, Italy and Spain. Sources were T cells, B-cell-depleted T cells, or PBMCs; the material itself was cDNA or gDNA.

Germline CDR1 LNHDA, CDR2 SQIVND (reference sequence). The V segment lost 10 bases and the J segment 1 base; nucleotides outside the gene matches: 9. The CDR3 length is 15 residues. In the original analysis: Scientists estimated how many nucleated cells there were by amplifying reference gene primers. Some clones are missing from TCRdb's copy, which holds only in-frame ones; the method was immunoSEQ multiplex PCR. V and J calls and clone size follow that table, whereas D and trimming were derived from the DNA. The sample has about 68,000 clones, 88% seen once. This sequence joins TRBV19 and TRBJ2-2; 7 bases line up with TRBD1. The sequenced sample consisted of peripheral blood. This receptor was taken from a human donor in a cohort sampled during active COVID-19. Here the CDR3 DNA reads TGTGCCACCAAGGGGGCACACCTGAACACCGGGGAGCTGTTTTTT. This translates into CATKGAHLNTGELFF.